This T cell receptor beta chain was identified in a study of T-cell reconstitution after alpha-beta-depleted transplantation in children (dated by TCRdb to 2016 to 2017). With regard to the full study: T-cell immune reconstitution after TCRalphabeta/CD19-depleted allogeneic hematopoietic cell transplantation in children was quantitatively tracked in the study by means of TCR repertoire profiling.

A remark on this clonotype: What antigen it recognizes has not been identified. Base qualities are missing; no much larger clone stands one base away.

The treatment or condition label on this specimen signifies: allogeneic hematopoietic cell transplantation with graft depleted of TCRalphabeta T cells and CD19 B cells. The children who served as transplant recipients had been given grafts of TCRalphabeta/CD19-depleted allogeneic hematopoietic cells. Library preparation employed PCR. The sequencer was an Illumina HiSeq 2500. TCR library preparation used molecular barcoding, with unique molecular identifiers applied to normalize quantification of the TCRbeta repertoire. TCRdb's own reprocessing of the public reads used fastp at Q25 and MiXCR and kept productive beta chains. Rows with a matching CDR3 protein are joined into one entry that keeps the most common DNA and genes. The sample table contains 800,000 to 1,000,000 distinct CDR3 sequences; only one count was recorded for about 26% of them. About 28% of the sample comes from the top ten. What the authors observed across the whole study: The high TCRbeta diversity at day 60 in some patients was ascribed to recipient T cells and intrathymic progenitors that had survived conditioning. Over the following months the frequencies of hyperexpanded clones went down, and after one year T-cell counts and TCRbeta diversity were mostly credited to newly produced T cells. About two months after transplant, the apparently early recovery of alphabetaT-cell counts reportedly depended on just several hundred clones that had expanded rapidly and came from non-depleted graft cells.

The CDR3 goes from the cysteine to the phenylalanine over 14 residues. The DNA shown is the 42-base CDR3, in frame from base 1. The germline V gene yields SGDLS for CDR1 and YYNGEE for CDR2. Here V drops 5 bases and J drops 7 bases, and the junction holds 10 bases not matched to any gene. The input for sequencing was PBMCs, mostly from graft donor cells, taken 360 days after TCRalphabeta/CD19-depleted stem cell transplant. The sequence is built from TRBV9 and TRBJ2-7, with 9 junctional bases fitting TRBD2. This TCR was recovered from a boy under two years old who had a stem cell transplant for SCID, so the T cells may come from the graft donor. The sequenced DNA is TGTGCCAGCAGTTCGACTAGCGGTATTAGGGAGCAGTACTTC. Translated, this gives CASSSTSGIREQYF.